This T cell receptor beta chain was captured by sequencing in a study of control samples from healthy donors and cancer patients. The ends were cut back, 6 bases at V and 0 bases at J, with 12 bases in the middle. Germline-derived CDR1 and CDR2 are MNHEY and SMNVEV (reference sequence). The CDR3 sequence is 15 residues long. Sequencing used immunoSEQ multiplex PCR; TCRdb keeps in-frame clones, though not all of them. The top ten clones hold 1.5% to 2.5% of a sample with 90,000 to 100,000 clones, approximately 78% of them seen once. The chain links TRBV27 to TRBJ1-5, with D perhaps TRBD1 (6 bases). The origin of this receptor is a man between 60 and 75 years old in good health. The material sequenced was blood. The CDR3 protein is CASRRGLYSNQPQHF. The CDR3 DNA reads as TGTGCCAGCAGGCGGGGGCTCTATAGCAATCAGCCCCAGCATTTT.